This T cell receptor (beta chain) was captured in a study of T cell repertoires in cytomegalovirus infection. Study overall: Public signatures in TCR beta pointed to CMV infection and matching HLA type. Study-level results: Carriers of CMV and the relevant HLA type were discriminated by public TCR beta frequency. Ex vivo, HLA-C-restricted CMV-specific TCR beta clonotypes prevailed over the rest of the response.

Worth noting for this clonotype: Its antigen remains unidentified.

TCRdb re-called the reads through MiXCR, storing one row per CDR3 protein. The data contain roughly 150,000 distinct CDR3 sequences, about a quarter of them singletons. This CDR3 has 13 residues. Trimming cost V 4 bases and J 1 base, with 7 bases left between them. Germline lookup yields CDR1 SQVTM and CDR2 ANQGSEA. The TCR was taken from a human donor in good health (CMV status not recorded). Some clones in this sample may be carry-over from other donors' samples. The chain combines TRBV29-1 with TRBJ2-2, with D unclear. Sequencing used PBMCs. For the CDR3, the DNA is TGCAGCGTTGGATCCGGGAACACCGGGGAGCTGTTTTTT. It encodes CSVGSGNTGELFF.